These T cell receptor beta chains were read from a single sample in a study of shared clonotypes between healthy human individuals. Clones were read by immunoSEQ multiplex PCR, and TCRdb kept only the in-frame ones, dropping some. The top ten clones hold over 1.5% of a sample with hundreds of thousands of clones, around 72% of them seen once. The specimen sequenced was memory CD4+ T cells sorted from blood. The receptor set was obtained from a woman in her twenties or thirties in good health. Both conserved end residues are part of each CDR3. D genes are given only for firm matches. Clone sizes are given selectively: once, few, many, or a class where the clone is expanded.

CDR3nt: TGCGCCAGCAGTGAGGAAAGATCGGCTACCCAGTACTTC
CDR3aa: CASSEERSATQYF
d_gene: NA
abundance: NA
j_gene: TRBJ2-5
v_gene: TRBV10-2

CDR3nt: TGTGCCAGCAGTTTAATGGGGCGGTCCTACGAGCAGTACTTC
CDR3aa: CASSLMGRSYEQYF
d_gene: NA
abundance: NA
j_gene: TRBJ2-7
v_gene: TRBV28

CDR3nt: TGTGCCAGCAGTGAACACGGGGGGTTCCGCAATCAGCCCCAGCATTTT
CDR3aa: CASSEHGGFRNQPQHF
d_gene: NA
abundance: once
j_gene: TRBJ1-5
v_gene: TRBV6-1

CDR3nt: TGTGCCACCAGCAGAGGAGGGGGCGACACCGGGGAGCTGTTTTTT
CDR3aa: CATSRGGGDTGELFF
d_gene: TRBD1
abundance: once
j_gene: TRBJ2-2
v_gene: TRBV15

CDR3nt: TGTGCCAGCAGTCCGTGGGGACCGAACACTGAAGCTTTCTTT
CDR3aa: CASSPWGPNTEAFF
d_gene: NA
abundance: NA
j_gene: TRBJ1-1
v_gene: TRBV27

CDR3nt: TGTGCCATCAGAGAGGGGGGTGCAGGCCAGCAGTTCTTC
CDR3aa: CAIREGGAGQQFF
d_gene: NA
abundance: NA
j_gene: TRBJ2-1
v_gene: TRBV10-3

CDR3nt: TGTGCCAGTAGTATCCTGAGGGGCCCGAGCAATCAGCCCCAGCATTTT
CDR3aa: CASSILRGPSNQPQHF
d_gene: NA
abundance: few
j_gene: TRBJ1-5
v_gene: TRBV19

CDR3nt: TGTGCCAGCAGCTTTTACCGGGGTACTACCTACGAGCAGTACTTC
CDR3aa: CASSFYRGTTYEQYF
d_gene: NA
abundance: few
j_gene: TRBJ2-7
v_gene: TRBV11-2

CDR3nt: TGTGCCAGCATGGGGATCGCCTACGAGCAGTACTTC
CDR3aa: CASMGIAYEQYF
d_gene: NA
abundance: NA
j_gene: TRBJ2-7
v_gene: TRBV28

CDR3nt: TGTGCCAGCAGTCAACAGGGGGTGAACACTGAAGCTTTCTTT
CDR3aa: CASSQQGVNTEAFF
d_gene: TRBD1
abundance: NA
j_gene: TRBJ1-1
v_gene: TRBV2

CDR3nt: TGTGCCAGCAGTGAAGCCTACGAGCAGTACTTC
CDR3aa: CASSEAYEQYF
d_gene: NA
abundance: few
j_gene: TRBJ2-7
v_gene: TRBV2

CDR3nt: TGTGCCAGCAGCTTCGGCCGGAGGGAGACCCAGTACTTC
CDR3aa: CASSFGRRETQYF
d_gene: NA
abundance: NA
j_gene: TRBJ2-5
v_gene: TRBV11-2

CDR3nt: TGTGCCAGCAGTAAAGAAGTCGGAGAGACCCAGTACTTC
CDR3aa: CASSKEVGETQYF
d_gene: NA
abundance: few
j_gene: TRBJ2-5
v_gene: TRBV2

CDR3nt: TGTGCCAGCAGTGGGATGGACAGGGTAGGGGAAGCTTTCTTT
CDR3aa: CASSGMDRVGEAFF
d_gene: TRBD1
abundance: NA
j_gene: TRBJ1-1
v_gene: TRBV6-5

CDR3nt: TGTGCCAGCAGCCTCGGGAGTTCTTACAATGAGCAGTTCTTC
CDR3aa: CASSLGSSYNEQFF
d_gene: NA
abundance: NA
j_gene: TRBJ2-1
v_gene: TRBV11-1

CDR3nt: TGCAGCGCCCGCCTCACAGGGATTATAATCGGCTACACCTTC
CDR3aa: CSARLTGIIIGYTF
d_gene: NA
abundance: NA
j_gene: TRBJ1-2
v_gene: TRBV29-1

CDR3nt: TGTGCCTCCACCCCAGGGGGGACGAGGGGAGAGACCCAGTACTTC
CDR3aa: CASTPGGTRGETQYF
d_gene: NA
abundance: NA
j_gene: TRBJ2-5
v_gene: TRBV28

CDR3nt: TGTGCCAGCACCCTTTGGGGAGGCAATGAGCAGTTCTTC
CDR3aa: CASTLWGGNEQFF
d_gene: NA
abundance: NA
j_gene: TRBJ2-1
v_gene: TRBV5-8

CDR3nt: TGTGCCAGCAGTTTAATGACTAGCGGGAGTTACTTC
CDR3aa: CASSLMTSGSYF
d_gene: TRBD2
abundance: once
j_gene: TRBJ2-7
v_gene: TRBV28

CDR3nt: TGTGCCAGCAGCGTCGGGACAGGCTCCTACAATGAGCAGTTCTTC
CDR3aa: CASSVGTGSYNEQFF
d_gene: TRBD1
abundance: once
j_gene: TRBJ2-1
v_gene: TRBV9

CDR3nt: TGTGCCAGCAGCCCCCTGGGTGCCGGGGAGCTGTTTTTT
CDR3aa: CASSPLGAGELFF
d_gene: NA
abundance: NA
j_gene: TRBJ2-2
v_gene: TRBV7-6

CDR3nt: TGTGCCAGCAGTTACTCGTTTAATGAGAACACCATATATTTT
CDR3aa: CASSYSFNENTIYF
d_gene: NA
abundance: NA
j_gene: TRBJ1-3
v_gene: TRBV6-5

CDR3nt: TGTGCCAGCAGTTCCACTCGACTAGCGGGCGCACTCTCCTACGAGCAGTACTTC
CDR3aa: CASSSTRLAGALSYEQYF
d_gene: TRBD2
abundance: NA
j_gene: TRBJ2-7
v_gene: TRBV27

CDR3nt: TGTGCCAGCAGCTTGGGGCGGGAGAACACCGGGGAGCTGTTTTTT
CDR3aa: CASSLGRENTGELFF
d_gene: NA
abundance: NA
j_gene: TRBJ2-2
v_gene: TRBV5-4

CDR3nt: TGTGCCAGCTCACCACTAGGCCCCGGGACAGACATCTACGAGCAGTACTTC
CDR3aa: CASSPLGPGTDIYEQYF
d_gene: TRBD1
abundance: NA
j_gene: TRBJ2-7
v_gene: TRBV18

CDR3nt: TGTGCCTGTACGGTTGGGGGACGCGGAAACACCATATATTTT
CDR3aa: CACTVGGRGNTIYF
d_gene: NA
abundance: once
j_gene: TRBJ1-3
v_gene: TRBV30

CDR3nt: TGCGCCAGCAGTGAGTCCCCCCCTCTCAAAAACATTCAGTACTTC
CDR3aa: CASSESPPLKNIQYF
d_gene: NA
abundance: once
j_gene: TRBJ2-4
v_gene: TRBV10-2

CDR3nt: TGTGCCAGCAGGGCCACCGGCAGGAGGTCAACTAATGAAAAACTGTTTTTT
CDR3aa: CASRATGRRSTNEKLFF
d_gene: NA
abundance: NA
j_gene: TRBJ1-4
v_gene: TRBV7-9

CDR3nt: TGTGCCAGCAGTACCTCGTACCAAGAGACCCAGTACTTC
CDR3aa: CASSTSYQETQYF
d_gene: NA
abundance: NA
j_gene: TRBJ2-5
v_gene: TRBV27

CDR3nt: TGCGCCAGCAGCTTTACCCCGGGACCCACAGGGGGCATTCAGTACTTC
CDR3aa: CASSFTPGPTGGIQYF
d_gene: TRBD1
abundance: once
j_gene: TRBJ2-4
v_gene: TRBV5-1

CDR3nt: TGTGCCAGCAGCTCCGGACAGGGGGATGGAAACACCATATATTTT
CDR3aa: CASSSGQGDGNTIYF
d_gene: TRBD1
abundance: many
j_gene: TRBJ1-3
v_gene: TRBV28

CDR3nt: TGTGCCAGCAGGCGAAACGAGGGGTTAGCGGGAGGAAATGAGCAGTTCTTC
CDR3aa: CASRRNEGLAGGNEQFF
d_gene: TRBD2
abundance: few
j_gene: TRBJ2-1
v_gene: TRBV28

CDR3nt: TGTGCCAGCAGCCCGCGGCCTGGGACAGGGGGGGCCTACGAGCAGTACTTC
CDR3aa: CASSPRPGTGGAYEQYF
d_gene: TRBD1
abundance: NA
j_gene: TRBJ2-7
v_gene: TRBV7-8

CDR3nt: TGTGCCAGCAGTTCCGGACTAGCGGGAGGGCAAAACATTCAGTACTTC
CDR3aa: CASSSGLAGGQNIQYF
d_gene: TRBD2
abundance: NA
j_gene: TRBJ2-4
v_gene: TRBV6-5

CDR3nt: TGTGCCAGCAGTCTGGGGTCCCAAGAGACCCAGTACTTC
CDR3aa: CASSLGSQETQYF
d_gene: NA
abundance: once
j_gene: TRBJ2-5
v_gene: TRBV6-5

CDR3nt: TGTGCCAGCAGTTACTGGCAGGGGGTCAGCAACGAGCAGTACTTC
CDR3aa: CASSYWQGVSNEQYF
d_gene: TRBD1
abundance: NA
j_gene: TRBJ2-7
v_gene: TRBV6-5

CDR3nt: TGTGCCAGCAGATACACGAGCAATCAGCCCCAGCATTTT
CDR3aa: CASRYTSNQPQHF
d_gene: NA
abundance: NA
j_gene: TRBJ1-5
v_gene: TRBV28

CDR3nt: TGTGCCAGCAGTGACTGGACAGGGGTGAGTGAGCAGTTCTTC
CDR3aa: CASSDWTGVSEQFF
d_gene: TRBD1
abundance: NA
j_gene: TRBJ2-1
v_gene: TRBV6-1

CDR3nt: TGTGCCAGCAGCCAAGAGACAACCGAGAGCAATCAGCCCCAGCATTTT
CDR3aa: CASSQETTESNQPQHF
d_gene: NA
abundance: NA
j_gene: TRBJ1-5
v_gene: TRBV4-2

CDR3nt: TGTGCCAGCAGTTCACCCCGTATGAACACCGGGGAGCTGTTTTTT
CDR3aa: CASSSPRMNTGELFF
d_gene: NA
abundance: few
j_gene: TRBJ2-2
v_gene: TRBV6-5

CDR3nt: TGTGCCAGCAGCTACACCCGGGGGAGAAACAATGAGCAGTTCTTC
CDR3aa: CASSYTRGRNNEQFF
d_gene: NA
abundance: NA
j_gene: TRBJ2-1
v_gene: TRBV7-8

CDR3nt: TGTGCCAGCAGCGTAGGGAGGACCTTGAACACTGAAGCTTTCTTT
CDR3aa: CASSVGRTLNTEAFF
d_gene: NA
abundance: NA
j_gene: TRBJ1-1
v_gene: TRBV9

CDR3nt: TGTGCCAGCCGTCGGCGGGACTCCTACAATGAGCAGTTCTTC
CDR3aa: CASRRRDSYNEQFF
d_gene: NA
abundance: NA
j_gene: TRBJ2-1
v_gene: TRBV2

CDR3nt: TGCGCATTTAAGCGTCCTCGCTACGAGCAGTACTTC
CDR3aa: CAFKRPRYEQYF
d_gene: NA
abundance: NA
j_gene: TRBJ2-7
v_gene: TRBV5-1

CDR3nt: TGCGCCAGCAGCTTCAGGGACAGGGTAACGCGTGAGCAGTTCTTC
CDR3aa: CASSFRDRVTREQFF
d_gene: TRBD1
abundance: NA
j_gene: TRBJ2-1
v_gene: TRBV5-1

CDR3nt: TGTGCCTGGAGTCCACCCGGGGGGTCCTACGAGCAGTACTTC
CDR3aa: CAWSPPGGSYEQYF
d_gene: TRBD2
abundance: once
j_gene: TRBJ2-7
v_gene: TRBV30

CDR3nt: TGTGCCAGCTCACGGGACCCGGGGGATGAGCAGTTCTTC
CDR3aa: CASSRDPGDEQFF
d_gene: NA
abundance: NA
j_gene: TRBJ2-1
v_gene: TRBV18